One and the same sample provided the 3 T cell receptor beta chains below, sequenced in a study of cytomegalovirus exposure and HLA in healthy donors. This PCR relied on a set of 60 Vbeta primers and 13 Jbeta primers. Clones were read by immunoSEQ multiplex PCR, and TCRdb kept only the in-frame ones, dropping some. This table holds about 86,000 clones, approximately 70% found once. The sample was PBMCs. These receptors were obtained from a man aged 60-69 years in good health and CMV-seronegative.

V and J are TRBV6-1 and TRBJ1-2, with 9 bases fitting TRBD1. Germline values: CDR1 MNHNS, CDR2 SASEGT. The ends lost 2 bases at V and 9 bases at J; junction bases unmatched: 4. The CDR3 consists of 13 residues. CDR3 bases: TGTGCCAGCAGTGAAACAGGGGGCTTTCGCTACACCTTC. Its protein product is CASSETGGFRYTF.

The chain has TRBV7-2 and TRBJ2-7; 14 bases align to TRBD2. The CDR3 spans 14 residues. Germline-derived CDR1 and CDR2 are SGHTA and FQGNSA. Germline trimming cut 5 bases from V and 5 bases from J; bases unmatched to any gene: 2. The CDR3 DNA sequence: TGTGCCAGCAGCACGGGACTAGCGGGAGACGAGCAGTACTTC. It is translated as CASSTGLAGDEQYF.

This chain links TRBV27 with TRBJ2-5, with TRBD1 matching 10 bases. With 6 bases clipped from V and 4 bases from J, the junction kept 8 bases outside the gene matches. Germline CDR1 is MNHEY and CDR2 is SMNVEV (reference sequence). This CDR3 has 15 residues. The CDR3 region is CASRPRGQGGETQYF. CDR3 coding DNA: TGTGCCAGCAGGCCGCGAGGACAGGGGGGAGAGACCCAGTACTTC.